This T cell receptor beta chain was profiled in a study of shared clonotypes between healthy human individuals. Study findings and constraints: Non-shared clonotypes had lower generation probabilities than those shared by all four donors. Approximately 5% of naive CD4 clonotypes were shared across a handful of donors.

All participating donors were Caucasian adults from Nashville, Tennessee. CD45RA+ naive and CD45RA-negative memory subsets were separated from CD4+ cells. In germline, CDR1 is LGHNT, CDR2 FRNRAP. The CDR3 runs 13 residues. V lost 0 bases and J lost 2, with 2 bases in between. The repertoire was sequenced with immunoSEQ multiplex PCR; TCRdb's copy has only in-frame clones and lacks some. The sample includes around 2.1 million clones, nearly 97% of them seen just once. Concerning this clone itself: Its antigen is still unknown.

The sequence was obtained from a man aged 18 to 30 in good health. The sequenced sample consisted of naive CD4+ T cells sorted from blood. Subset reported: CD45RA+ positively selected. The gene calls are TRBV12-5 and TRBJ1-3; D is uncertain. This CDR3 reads CASGLVTGNTIYF. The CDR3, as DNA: TGTGCTAGTGGTTTGGTAACTGGAAACACCATATATTTT.